This T cell receptor (beta chain) was sequenced during a study of blood T cell repertoires in COVID-19. On the study more broadly: Donors in the United States, Italy and Spain gave samples during acute or convalescent COVID-19. In each case, the material was cDNA or gDNA derived from T cells, B-cell-depleted T cells, or PBMCs.

Those enrolled, adults aged 18 to 89 years, came from around 24 US areas. The CDR3 loop spans 11 amino acids. The ends were cut back, 10 bases at V and 3 bases at J, with 9 bases in the middle. Assay: immunoSEQ multiplex PCR; the TCRdb copy retains only in-frame clones and omits some. The sample shows about 230,000 clones, about 87% of them seen only once. Input material: PBMCs or T cells enriched from blood (not recorded which). The TCR sequence derives from a woman in her thirties who had been exposed to COVID-19. This chain links TRBV12-3 or TRBV12-4 with TRBJ1-2; D not resolved. CDR3 sequence: CATSGYYGYTF. CDR3 bases: TGTGCCACATCGGGGTACTATGGCTACACCTTC.